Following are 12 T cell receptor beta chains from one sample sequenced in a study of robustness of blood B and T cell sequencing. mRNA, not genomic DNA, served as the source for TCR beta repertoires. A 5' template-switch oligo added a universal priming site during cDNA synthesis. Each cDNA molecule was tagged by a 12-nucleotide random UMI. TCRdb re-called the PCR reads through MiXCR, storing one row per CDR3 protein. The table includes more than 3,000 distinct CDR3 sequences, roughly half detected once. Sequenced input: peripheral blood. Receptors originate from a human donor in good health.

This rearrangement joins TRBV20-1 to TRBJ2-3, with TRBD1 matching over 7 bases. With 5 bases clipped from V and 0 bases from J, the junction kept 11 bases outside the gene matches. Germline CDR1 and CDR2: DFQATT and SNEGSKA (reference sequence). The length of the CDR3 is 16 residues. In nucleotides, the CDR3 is TGCAGTGCTGGGTCCACAGGGGAGACTAGCACAGATACGCAGTATTTT. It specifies CSAGSTGETSTDTQYF.

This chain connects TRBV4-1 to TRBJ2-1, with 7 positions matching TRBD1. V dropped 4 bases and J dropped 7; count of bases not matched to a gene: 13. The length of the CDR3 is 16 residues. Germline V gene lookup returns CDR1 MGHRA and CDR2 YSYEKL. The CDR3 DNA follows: TGCGCCAGCAGCCGATCCTCCGAGGGGGCGAGGAATGAGCAGTTCTTC. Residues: CASSRSSEGARNEQFF.

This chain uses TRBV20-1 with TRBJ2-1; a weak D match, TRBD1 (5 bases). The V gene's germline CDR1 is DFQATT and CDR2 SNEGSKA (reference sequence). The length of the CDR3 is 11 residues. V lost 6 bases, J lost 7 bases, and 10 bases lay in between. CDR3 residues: CSATDRNEQFF. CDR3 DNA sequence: TGCAGTGCCACTGACAGAAATGAGCAGTTCTTC.

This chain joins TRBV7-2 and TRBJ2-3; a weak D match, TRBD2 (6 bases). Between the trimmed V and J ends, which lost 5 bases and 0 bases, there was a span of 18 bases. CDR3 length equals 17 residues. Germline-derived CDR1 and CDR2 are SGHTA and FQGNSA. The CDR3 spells CASSPRIGGTSTDTQYF. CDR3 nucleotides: TGTGCCAGCAGCCCAAGGATCGGGGGAACGAGCACAGATACGCAGTATTTT.

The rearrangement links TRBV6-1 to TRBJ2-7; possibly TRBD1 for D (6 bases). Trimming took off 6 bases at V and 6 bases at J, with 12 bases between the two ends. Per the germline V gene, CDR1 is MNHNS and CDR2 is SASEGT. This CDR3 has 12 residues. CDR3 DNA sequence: TGTGCCAGCAGCCAGACAGGAGGCGAGCAGTACTTC. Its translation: CASSQTGGEQYF.

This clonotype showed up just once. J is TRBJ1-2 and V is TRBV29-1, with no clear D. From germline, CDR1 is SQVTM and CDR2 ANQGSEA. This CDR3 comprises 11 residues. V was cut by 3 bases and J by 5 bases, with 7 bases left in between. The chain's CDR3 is CSVEGSYGYTF. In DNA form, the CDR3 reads TGCAGCGTTGAGGGATCGTATGGCTACACCTTC.

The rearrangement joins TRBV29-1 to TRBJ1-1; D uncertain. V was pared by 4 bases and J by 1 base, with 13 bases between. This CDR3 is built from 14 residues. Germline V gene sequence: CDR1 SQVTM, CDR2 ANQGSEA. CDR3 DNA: TGCAGCGTTGGCCGCGGGTCCTCGAACACTGAAGCTTTCTTT. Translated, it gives CSVGRGSSNTEAFF.

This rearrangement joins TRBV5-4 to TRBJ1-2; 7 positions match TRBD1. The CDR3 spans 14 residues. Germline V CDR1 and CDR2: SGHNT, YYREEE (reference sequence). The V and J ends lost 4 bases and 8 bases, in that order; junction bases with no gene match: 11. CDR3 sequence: CASSLREGAIGYTF. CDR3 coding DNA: TGTGCCAGCAGCCTCCGGGAGGGGGCGATAGGCTACACCTTC.

CDR3 DNA: TGTGCCAGCAGCGCCGGGACAGGGGCTGAGCAGTTCTTC. Translated, it gives CASSAGTGAEQFF. This chain uses TRBV5-4 with TRBJ2-1, with 10 bases identical to TRBD1. Germline values: CDR1 SGHNT, CDR2 YYREEE (reference sequence). The CDR3 loop spans 13 amino acids. The junction had 4 bases not matched to a gene; V was cut back by 4 bases and J by 9 bases.

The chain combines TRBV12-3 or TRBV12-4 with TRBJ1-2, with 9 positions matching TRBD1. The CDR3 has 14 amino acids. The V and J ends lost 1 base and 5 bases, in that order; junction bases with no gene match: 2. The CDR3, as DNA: TGTGCCAGCAGTTTAGTGGGGACAGGGTATGGCTACACCTTC. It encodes CASSLVGTGYGYTF.

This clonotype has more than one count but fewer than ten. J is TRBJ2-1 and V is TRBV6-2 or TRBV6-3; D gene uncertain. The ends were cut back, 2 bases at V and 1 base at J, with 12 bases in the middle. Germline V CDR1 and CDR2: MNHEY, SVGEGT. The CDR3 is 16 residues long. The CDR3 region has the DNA TGTGCCAGCAGTTACGTGGAGCCCGTATCCTACAATGAGCAGTTCTTC. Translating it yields CASSYVEPVSYNEQFF.

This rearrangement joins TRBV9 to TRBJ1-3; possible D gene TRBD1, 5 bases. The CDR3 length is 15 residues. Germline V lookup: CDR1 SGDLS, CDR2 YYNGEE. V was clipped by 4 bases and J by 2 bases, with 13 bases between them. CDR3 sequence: CASSPESTAGNTIYF. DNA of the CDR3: TGTGCCAGCAGCCCAGAGTCGACAGCTGGAAACACCATATATTTT.